A single sample gave rise to the 30 T cell receptor beta chains below, sequenced in a study of Ad26.COV2.S vaccination and SARS-CoV-2 variants. The method was immunoSEQ multiplex PCR; TCRdb's version includes in-frame clones alone and lacks a portion of them. The repertoire holds under 250,000 clones, with approximately 90% as singletons. Treatment noted: 19 received Ad26.COV2.S at low or high dose, single or two shots; 5 received placebo; per-sample allocation not given. Material that was analyzed had been drawn on day 63 after the first vaccine or placebo injection. The sequenced sample was peripheral blood, obtained in a trial of Ad26.COV2.S vaccine versus placebo. The receptors shown here come from a person aged 18-65 years who received the Ad26.COV2.S COVID-19 vaccine or a placebo.

J is TRBJ1-1 and V is TRBV15; perhaps TRBD1 as D (5 bases). V was cut by 1 base and J by 1 base, with 10 bases left in between. The CDR3 extends over 15 amino acids. From germline, CDR1 is LNHNV and CDR2 YYDKDF (reference sequence). The CDR3 nucleotides read TGTGCCACCAGCAGAGGGGGGACCGCGAACACTGAAGCTTTCTTT. It is translated as CATSRGGTANTEAFF. Full variable domain (remainder filled in from reference TRBV15 and TRBJ1-1): DAMVIQNPRYQVTQFGKPVTLSCSQTLNHNVMYWYQQKSSQAPKLLFHYYDKDFNNEADTPDNFQSRRPNTSFCFLDIRSPGLGDTAMYLCATSRGGTANTEAFFGQGTRLTVV.

The J gene is TRBJ1-4, the V gene TRBV5-1; no clear D gene. V lost 5 bases, J lost 0 bases, and 8 bases lay in between. CDR1 is SGHRS and CDR2 is YFSETQ in the germline V gene. The CDR3 spans 14 residues. The CDR3 DNA reads as TGCGCCAGCAGAAAAGAAGCAACTAATGAAAAACTGTTTTTT. Its protein is CASRKEATNEKLFF.

The V call is TRBV9, the J call TRBJ2-1; 13 bases agree with TRBD2. Germline CDR1 SGDLS, CDR2 YYNGEE. Trimming at V came to 0 bases and at J to 0 bases, leaving 3 bases not matched to a gene. This CDR3 has 18 amino acids. CDR3 sequence (DNA): TGTGCCAGCAGCGTAGAGGGACTAGCGGGGACCTCCTACAATGAGCAGTTCTTC. Translating gives CASSVEGLAGTSYNEQFF.

This chain connects TRBV9 to TRBJ2-5, with D hard to call. The CDR3 sequence is 13 residues long. V dropped 4 bases and J dropped 0 bases, with 7 bases sitting between them. The germline V gene encodes CDR1 SGDLS and CDR2 YYNGEE. CDR3 in DNA: TGTGCCAGCAGCACGGACCACCAAGAGACCCAGTACTTC. Translated: CASSTDHQETQYF.

The chain is built from TRBV4-1 and TRBJ2-7; 9 bases line up with TRBD1. From germline, CDR1 is MGHRA and CDR2 YSYEKL. V lost 3 bases and J lost 0; bases outside the gene matches: 0. CDR3 length equals 14 residues. Written as DNA, the CDR3 is TGCGCCAGCAGCCAGGGACAGGGCTCCTACGAGCAGTACTTC. Translating gives CASSQGQGSYEQYF.

The rearrangement uses TRBV6-5 and TRBJ1-2; 7 bases match TRBD1. The germline V gene encodes CDR1 MNHEY and CDR2 SVGAGI. CDR3 length: 13 amino acids. The trim removed 8 bases at V and 6 bases at J, leaving 9 bases unmatched. CDR3 loop: CASRQGLLHGYTF. The DNA of the CDR3 is TGTGCCAGCCGACAGGGATTGCTCCATGGCTACACCTTC.

The chain has TRBV30 and TRBJ2-5; D is unclear. This CDR3 region has 13 residues. The ends were cut back, 0 bases at V and 5 bases at J, with 10 bases in the middle. The germline V gene has CDR1 GTSNPN and CDR2 SVGIG (reference sequence). The CDR3 sequence: CAWSVPGHETQYF. CDR3 in DNA: TGTGCCTGGAGTGTACCCGGGCACGAGACCCAGTACTTC.

The rearrangement joins TRBV12-5 to TRBJ2-1; 7 bases map to TRBD2. Trimming removed 0 bases from V and 6 bases from J; junction bases left unmatched: 5. The CDR3 runs to 15 residues. CDR1 and CDR2 (germline): LGHNT, FRNRAP. This chain's CDR3 is CASGLVAPGGNEQFF. For the CDR3, the DNA is TGTGCTAGTGGTTTGGTCGCCCCGGGGGGCAATGAGCAGTTCTTC.

The chain carries TRBV24-1 and TRBJ2-3; TRBD1 agrees at 10 bases. CDR3 length: 18 amino acids. CDR1 and CDR2 from the germline V gene are KGHDR and SFDVKD. J was trimmed by 5 bases and V by 4 bases; bases with no gene match: 14. CDR3 coding DNA: TGTGCCACCAGTGAGGGGACGGACAGGGGGAGGAGGGTAGATACGCAGTATTTT. Its translation: CATSEGTDRGRRVDTQYF.

This chain connects TRBV27 to TRBJ1-4, with TRBD1 as a possible D gene (5 bases). This CDR3 is 14 amino acids long. V shed 5 bases and J shed 8 bases, with 15 bases lying between them. Germline lookup yields CDR1 MNHEY and CDR2 SMNVEV (reference sequence). The CDR3 loop reads CASSTRDDGEKLFF. The CDR3 DNA is TGTGCCAGCAGTACCCGGGACGACGGGGAAAAACTGTTTTTT.

The chain carries TRBV5-1 and TRBJ1-1; D ambiguous. The CDR3 contains 13 residues. Trimming pared 4 bases from V and 3 bases from J, leaving 10 bases between. Germline CDR1 is SGHRS and CDR2 is YFSETQ. The chain's CDR3 is CASSTREDTEAFF. As DNA, the CDR3 is TGCGCCAGCAGCACCAGAGAGGACACTGAAGCTTTCTTT. Together with reference TRBV5-1 and TRBJ1-1, the CDR3 gives the full variable domain: KAGVTQTPRYLIKTRGQQVTLSCSPISGHRSVSWYQQTPGQGLQFLFEYFSETQRNKGNFPGRFSGRQFSNSRSEMNVSTLELGDSALYLCASSTREDTEAFFGQGTRLTVV.

The V gene is TRBV18, the J gene TRBJ2-5; the D gene could be TRBD1 or TRBD2 (6 bases each). The germline V and J ends were trimmed by 0 bases and 3 bases, with 17 bases remaining between them. Per the germline V gene, CDR1 is KGHSH and CDR2 is LQKENI. The CDR3 spans 17 residues. CDR3 region: CASSPPGRGRKEETQYF. The CDR3 DNA follows: TGTGCCAGCTCACCACCAGGCCGGGGGCGGAAGGAAGAGACCCAGTACTTC.

The chain is built from TRBV2 and TRBJ1-2, with 7 bases matching TRBD1. Germline CDR1 reads SNHLY; CDR2 reads FYNNEI. The junction had 3 bases not matched to a gene; V was cut back by 3 bases and J by 2 bases. The CDR3 runs to 14 residues. CDR3 nucleotide sequence: TGTGCCAGCAGTGACGCCAGGGGGAACTATGGCTACACCTTC. Translation gives CASSDARGNYGYTF.

J is TRBJ1-1 and V is TRBV29-1; 7 bases are shared with TRBD1. The germline V gene encodes CDR1 SQVTM and CDR2 ANQGSEA. Losses at the gene ends were 7 bases for V and 1 base for J; bases not matched to a gene: 18. The CDR3 spans 17 residues. Here the CDR3 reads CSGISYLDRVRNTEAFF. The DNA of the CDR3 is TGCAGCGGAATAAGCTATCTCGACAGGGTGAGGAACACTGAAGCTTTCTTT. Complete variable domain (other parts from reference TRBV29-1 and TRBJ1-1): SAVISQKPSRDICQRGTSLTIQCQVDSQVTMMFWYRQQPGQSLTLIATANQGSEATYESGFVIDKFPISRPNLTFSTLTVSNMSPEDSSIYLCSGISYLDRVRNTEAFFGQGTRLTVV.

The V gene is TRBV7-2, the J gene TRBJ2-7; maybe TRBD1 (5 bases). V was shortened by 0 bases and J by 5 bases, with 14 bases between the two germline ends. The CDR3 loop spans 15 amino acids. CDR1 SGHTA and CDR2 FQGNSA come from the germline V gene. CDR3 region: CASSLARTLRNEQYF. As DNA, the CDR3 is TGTGCCAGCAGCTTAGCGAGGACACTTCGAAACGAGCAGTACTTC.

The chain joins TRBV24-1 to TRBJ2-1, with 8 nucleotides matching TRBD1. The CDR3 extends over 15 amino acids. Germline loops: CDR1 KGHDR, CDR2 SFDVKD. The J segment lost 6 bases and the V segment lost 3 bases, leaving 6 bases of the junction unmatched. The CDR3 DNA reads as TGTGCCACCAGTGATCTGATACAGGGGGGCAATGAGCAGTTCTTC. Its protein product is CATSDLIQGGNEQFF.

The V and J genes are TRBV2 and TRBJ1-5; a weak D match, TRBD1 (5 bases). Germline CDR1 is SNHLY and CDR2 is FYNNEI. Trimming removed 5 bases from V and 0 bases from J, with 11 bases in between. The CDR3 consists of 15 residues. CDR3 region: CASSQQDNSNQPQHF. The CDR3 bases are TGTGCCAGCAGTCAACAGGATAATAGCAATCAGCCCCAGCATTTT.

The V call is TRBV27, the J call TRBJ1-6; D may be TRBD1 (5 bases). CDR3 length equals 15 residues. Deletions cut 6 bases from V and 8 bases from J, with 17 bases between. Germline values: CDR1 MNHEY, CDR2 SMNVEV (reference sequence). The CDR3 DNA sequence: TGTGCCAGCAGGAAAGGGGCGCAAAACCATTCACCCCTCCACTTT. Translation gives CASRKGAQNHSPLHF.

The chain recombines TRBV4-1 with TRBJ2-1, with a tentative D call TRBD2 (6 bases). The CDR3 runs 15 residues. The germline V gene encodes CDR1 MGHRA and CDR2 YSYEKL. Trimming shortened V by 3 bases and J by 2 bases, and 11 bases separated the two germline ends. Here the CDR3 reads CASSHRTGAYNEQFF. The CDR3 nucleotides read TGCGCCAGCAGCCATAGAACGGGAGCCTACAATGAGCAGTTCTTC.

The rearrangement uses TRBV11-2 and TRBJ2-1; 10 bases align to TRBD2. Germline V gene sequence: CDR1 SGHAT, CDR2 FQNNGV. After removal of 4 bases from V and 7 bases from J, the junction contained 10 bases not matched to a gene. The CDR3 has 16 residues. The CDR3 protein is CASSSISGGAWNEQFF. CDR3 in DNA: TGTGCCAGCAGCTCAATAAGCGGGGGGGCTTGGAATGAGCAGTTCTTC.

This rearrangement joins TRBV6-6 to TRBJ2-1, with 11 nucleotides matching TRBD1. The CDR3 is 17 residues long. The ends lost 5 bases at V and 9 bases at J; junction bases unmatched: 15. Germline V CDR1 and CDR2: MNHNY, SVGAGI (reference sequence). The CDR3 DNA reads TGTGCCAGCAGTCCCTTAGCCGGGACAGGGGGACGGGGTGAGCAGTTCTTC. This codes for CASSPLAGTGGRGEQFF.

This chain joins TRBV7-9 and TRBJ2-3, with 10 bases lining up with TRBD1. The ends lost 5 bases at V and 5 bases at J; junction bases unmatched: 13. CDR3 length equals 17 residues. Per germline, CDR1 SEHNR and CDR2 FQNEAQ (reference sequence). CDR3 sequence (DNA): TGTGCCAGCAGCCTAGACGGACAGGGGGTGAGGATAGATACGCAGTATTTT. Translated, it gives CASSLDGQGVRIDTQYF.

The chain joins TRBV9 to TRBJ1-2, with 7 bases matching TRBD1. CDR3 length: 13 amino acids. Germline CDR1 and CDR2: SGDLS and YYNGEE. Trimming removed 4 bases from V and 4 bases from J; junction bases left unmatched: 4. The CDR3 is CASSQGGVYGYTF. The CDR3 region has the DNA TGTGCCAGCAGCCAGGGGGGGGTCTATGGCTACACCTTC.

The V call is TRBV27, the J call TRBJ2-1; D possibly corresponds to TRBD1 (6 bases). V lost 6 bases and J 2 bases, leaving 20 bases between the germline ends. The germline gives CDR1 MNHEY, CDR2 SMNVEV (reference sequence). The CDR3 has 17 amino acids. CDR3 region: CASSRTQGGAPYNEQFF. CDR3 nucleotides: TGTGCCAGCAGCAGAACCCAAGGGGGAGCTCCCTACAATGAGCAGTTCTTC.

This clone came up once. The chain recombines TRBV10-1 with TRBJ2-5; TRBD2 might be the D (5 bases). The CDR3 is made up of 17 amino acids. Trimming shortened V by 5 bases and J by 4 bases, and 23 bases separated the two germline ends. Per the germline V gene, CDR1 is WNHNN and CDR2 is SYGVQD (reference sequence). The CDR3 DNA follows: TGCGCCAGCAGTTTGACAAGTGGTAGCCCCCGGGGAGAGACCCAGTACTTC. Its protein product is CASSLTSGSPRGETQYF.

The V and J genes are TRBV3-1 (or the pseudogene TRBV3-2) and TRBJ2-7; no clear D. CDR3 length equals 13 residues. The germline CDR1 and CDR2 sequences are LGHDT and YNNKEL (reference sequence). Deletions cut 0 bases from V and 6 bases from J, with 9 bases between. Here the CDR3 reads CASSQEDGSEQYF. In nucleotides, the CDR3 is TGTGCCAGCAGCCAAGAGGATGGTTCCGAGCAGTACTTC.

The CDR3 here is CASSQGGAGPYGYTF. In DNA form, the CDR3 reads TGCGCCAGCAGCCAAGGTGGGGCAGGGCCCTATGGCTACACCTTC. V is TRBV4-3 and J is TRBJ1-2, with D tentatively TRBD1 (5 bases). The CDR3 runs to 15 residues. V was clipped by 1 base and J by 4 bases, with 13 bases between them. CDR1 and CDR2 from the germline V gene are LGHNA and YSLEER.

V and J are TRBV5-1 and TRBJ1-2; tentative D call: TRBD1 (6 bases). Trimming cost V 3 bases and J 8 bases, with 20 bases left between them. Germline assignment: CDR1 SGHRS and CDR2 YFSETQ. This CDR3 spans 15 amino acids. The CDR3 region is CASSSPGQGYAGYTF. CDR3 nucleotide sequence: TGCGCCAGCAGCTCGCCGGGGCAGGGGTACGCGGGCTACACCTTC.

The chain employs TRBV7-9 and TRBJ2-3; 7 bases agree with TRBD2. The V segment lost 4 bases and the J segment 5 bases; nucleotides outside the gene matches: 6. Germline CDR1 and CDR2: SEHNR and FQNEAQ (reference sequence). The CDR3 extends over 14 amino acids. As DNA, the CDR3 is TGTGCCAGCAGCTCGAGAGCGGGAAGAGATACGCAGTATTTT. This gives the protein CASSSRAGRDTQYF.

This clone has only a few counts. The V and J genes are TRBV9 and TRBJ1-1; no definite D call. V shed 1 base and J shed 8 bases, with 12 bases lying between them. CDR1 is SGDLS, CDR2 YYNGEE, per germline. The CDR3 loop spans 13 amino acids. For the CDR3, the DNA is TGTGCCAGCAGCGTAACGTTCCAGTCGGAAGCTTTCTTT. Amino acids: CASSVTFQSEAFF.